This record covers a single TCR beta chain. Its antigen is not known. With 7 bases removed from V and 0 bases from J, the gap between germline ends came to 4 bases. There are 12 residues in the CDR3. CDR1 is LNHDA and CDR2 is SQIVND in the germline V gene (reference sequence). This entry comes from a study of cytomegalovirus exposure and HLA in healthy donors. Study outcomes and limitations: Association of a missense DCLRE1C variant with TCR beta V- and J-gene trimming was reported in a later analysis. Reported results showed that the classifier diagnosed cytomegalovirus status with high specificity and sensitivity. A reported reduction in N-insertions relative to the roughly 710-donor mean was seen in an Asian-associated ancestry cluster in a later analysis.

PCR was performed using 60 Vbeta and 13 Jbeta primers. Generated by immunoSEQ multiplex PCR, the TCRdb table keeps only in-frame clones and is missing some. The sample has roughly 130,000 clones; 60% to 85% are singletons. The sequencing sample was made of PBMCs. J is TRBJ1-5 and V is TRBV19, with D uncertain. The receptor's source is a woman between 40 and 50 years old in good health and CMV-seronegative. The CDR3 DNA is TGTGCCAGTACTTCTAGCAATCAGCCCCAGCATTTT. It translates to CASTSSNQPQHF.